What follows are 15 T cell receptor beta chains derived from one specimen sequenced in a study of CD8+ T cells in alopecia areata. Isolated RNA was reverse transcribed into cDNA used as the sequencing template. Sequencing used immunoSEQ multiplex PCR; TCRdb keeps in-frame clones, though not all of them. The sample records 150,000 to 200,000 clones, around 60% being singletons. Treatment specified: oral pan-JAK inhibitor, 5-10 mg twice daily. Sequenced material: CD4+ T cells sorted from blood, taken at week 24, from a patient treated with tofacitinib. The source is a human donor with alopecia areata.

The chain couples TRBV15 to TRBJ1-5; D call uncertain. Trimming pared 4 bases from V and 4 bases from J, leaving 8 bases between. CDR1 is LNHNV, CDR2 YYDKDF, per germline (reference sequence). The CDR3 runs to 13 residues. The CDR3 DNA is TGTGCCACCAGCAAAGGAGGGAATCAGCCCCAGCATTTT. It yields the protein CATSKGGNQPQHF.

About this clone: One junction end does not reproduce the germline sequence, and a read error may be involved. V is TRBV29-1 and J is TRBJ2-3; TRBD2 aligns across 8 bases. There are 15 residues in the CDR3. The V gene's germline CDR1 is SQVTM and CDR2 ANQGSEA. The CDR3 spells CSVVKTGGSTDMQYF. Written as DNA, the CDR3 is TGCAGCGTTGTAAAAACGGGGGGGAGCACAGATATGCAGTATTTT.

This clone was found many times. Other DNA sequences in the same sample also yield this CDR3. The DNA of the CDR3 is TGTGCCAGCTCCCGGGACAGGGAGACCCAGTACTTC. This codes for CASSRDRETQYF. The V gene is TRBV2, the J gene TRBJ2-5; 8 nucleotides match TRBD1. The germline CDR1 and CDR2 sequences are SNHLY and FYNNEI. The CDR3 sequence is 12 residues long. V was pared by 8 bases and J by 5 bases, with 4 bases of the junction left unmatched.

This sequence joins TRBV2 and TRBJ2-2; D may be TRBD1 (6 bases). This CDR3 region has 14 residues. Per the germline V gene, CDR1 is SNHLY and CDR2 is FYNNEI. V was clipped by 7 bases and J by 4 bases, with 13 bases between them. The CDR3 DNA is TGTGCCAGCACCGGACAGTTGGGCACCGGGGAGCTGTTTTTT. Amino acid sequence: CASTGQLGTGELFF.

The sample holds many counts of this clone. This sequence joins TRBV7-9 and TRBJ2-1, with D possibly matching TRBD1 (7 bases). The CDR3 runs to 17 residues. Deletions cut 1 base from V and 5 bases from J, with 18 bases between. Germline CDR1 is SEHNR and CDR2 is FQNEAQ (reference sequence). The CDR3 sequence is CASSLVVEQGTDNEQFF. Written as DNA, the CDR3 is TGTGCCAGCAGCTTAGTAGTGGAACAGGGGACTGACAATGAGCAGTTCTTC.

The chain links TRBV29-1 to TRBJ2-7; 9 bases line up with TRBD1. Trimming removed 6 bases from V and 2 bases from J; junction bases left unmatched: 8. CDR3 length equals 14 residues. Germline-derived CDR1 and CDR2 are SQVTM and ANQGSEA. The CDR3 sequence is CSVQPGQGTYEQYF. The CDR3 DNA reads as TGCAGCGTCCAACCTGGACAGGGGACCTACGAGCAGTACTTC.

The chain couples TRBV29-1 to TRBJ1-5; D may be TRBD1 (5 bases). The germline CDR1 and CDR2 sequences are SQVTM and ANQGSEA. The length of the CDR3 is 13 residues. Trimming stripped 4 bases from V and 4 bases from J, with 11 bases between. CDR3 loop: CSVAEDRNQPQHF. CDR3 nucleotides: TGCAGCGTTGCCGAAGACAGAAATCAGCCCCAGCATTTT. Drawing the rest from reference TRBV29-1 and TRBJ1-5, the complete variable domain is SAVISQKPSRDICQRGTSLTIQCQVDSQVTMMFWYRQQPGQSLTLIATANQGSEATYESGFVIDKFPISRPNLTFSTLTVSNMSPEDSSIYLCSVAEDRNQPQHFGDGTRLSIL.

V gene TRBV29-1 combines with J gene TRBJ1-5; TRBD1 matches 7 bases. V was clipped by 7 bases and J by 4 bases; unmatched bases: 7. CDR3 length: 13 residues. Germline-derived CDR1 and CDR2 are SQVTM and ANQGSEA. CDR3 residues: CSAAGQPNQPQHF. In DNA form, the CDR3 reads TGCAGCGCAGCGGGACAGCCTAATCAGCCCCAGCATTTT.

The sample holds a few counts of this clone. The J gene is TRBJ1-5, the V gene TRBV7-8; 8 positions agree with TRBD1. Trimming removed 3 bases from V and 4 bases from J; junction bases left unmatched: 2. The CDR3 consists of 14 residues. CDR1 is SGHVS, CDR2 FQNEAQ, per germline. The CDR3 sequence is CASSFTGGNQPQHF. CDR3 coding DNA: TGTGCCAGCAGCTTTACAGGGGGAAATCAGCCCCAGCATTTT.

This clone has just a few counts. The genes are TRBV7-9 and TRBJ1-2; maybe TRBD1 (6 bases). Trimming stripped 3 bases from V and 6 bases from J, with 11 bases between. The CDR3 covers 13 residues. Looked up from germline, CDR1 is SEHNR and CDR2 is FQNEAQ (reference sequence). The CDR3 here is CASSFVQGNGYTF. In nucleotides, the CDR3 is TGTGCCAGCAGCTTCGTACAGGGAAATGGCTACACCTTC.

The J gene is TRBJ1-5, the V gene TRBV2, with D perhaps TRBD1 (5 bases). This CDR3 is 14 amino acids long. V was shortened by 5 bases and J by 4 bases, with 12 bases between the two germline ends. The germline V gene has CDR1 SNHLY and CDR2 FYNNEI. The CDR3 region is CASSTTRENQPQHF. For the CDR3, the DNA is TGTGCCAGCAGTACCACCAGGGAGAATCAGCCCCAGCATTTT.

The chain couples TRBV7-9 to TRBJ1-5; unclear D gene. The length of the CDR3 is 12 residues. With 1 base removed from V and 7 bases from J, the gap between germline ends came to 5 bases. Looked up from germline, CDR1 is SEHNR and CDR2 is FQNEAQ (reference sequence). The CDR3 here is CASSLEVQPQHF. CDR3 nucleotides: TGTGCCAGCAGCTTAGAGGTGCAGCCCCAGCATTTT.

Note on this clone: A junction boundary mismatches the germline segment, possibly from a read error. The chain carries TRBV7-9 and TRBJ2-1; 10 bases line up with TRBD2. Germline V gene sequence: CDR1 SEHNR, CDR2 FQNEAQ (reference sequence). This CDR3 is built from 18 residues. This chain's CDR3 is CAGSEQLAGIRLRNEQFF. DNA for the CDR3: TGTGCCGGCAGCGAACAACTAGCGGGGATTCGGCTGCGTAATGAGCAGTTCTTC.

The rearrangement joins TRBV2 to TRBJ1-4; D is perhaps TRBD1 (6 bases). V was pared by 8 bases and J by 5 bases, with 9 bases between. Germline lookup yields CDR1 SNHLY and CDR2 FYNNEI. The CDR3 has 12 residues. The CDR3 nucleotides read TGTGCCAGCGCCCAGGGGAATGAAAAACTGTTTTTT. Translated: CASAQGNEKLFF.

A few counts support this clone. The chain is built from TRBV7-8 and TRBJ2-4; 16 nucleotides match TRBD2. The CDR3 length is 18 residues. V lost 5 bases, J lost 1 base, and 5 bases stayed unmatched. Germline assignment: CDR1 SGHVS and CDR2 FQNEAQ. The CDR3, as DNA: TGTGCCAGCAGCGCCGGGACTAGCGGGGGGGCGGCCAAAAACATTCAGTACTTC. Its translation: CASSAGTSGGAAKNIQYF.